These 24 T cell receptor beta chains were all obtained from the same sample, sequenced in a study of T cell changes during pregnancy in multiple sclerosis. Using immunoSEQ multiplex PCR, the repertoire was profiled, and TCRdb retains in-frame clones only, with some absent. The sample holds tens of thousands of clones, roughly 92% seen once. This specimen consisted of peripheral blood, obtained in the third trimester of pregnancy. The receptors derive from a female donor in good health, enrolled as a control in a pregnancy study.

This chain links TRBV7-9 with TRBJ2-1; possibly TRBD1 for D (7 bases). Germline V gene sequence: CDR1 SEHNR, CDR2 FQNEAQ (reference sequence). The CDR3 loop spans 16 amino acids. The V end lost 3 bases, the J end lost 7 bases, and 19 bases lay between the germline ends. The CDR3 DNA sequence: TGTGCCAGCAGCTTGTCTGGGGGCAGGGGGAGGAATGAGCAGTTCTTC. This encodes CASSLSGGRGRNEQFF.

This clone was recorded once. CDR3 bases: TGTGCCAGCAGCCAGGACAGGGGGGAGTTAGATACGCAGTATTTT. It specifies CASSQDRGELDTQYF. The chain joins TRBV5-4 to TRBJ2-3; 10 bases are a match to TRBD1. The germline CDR1 and CDR2 sequences are SGHNT and YYREEE (reference sequence). J gave up 5 bases and V 4 bases, and 7 bases lay outside the gene matches. This CDR3 comprises 15 residues.

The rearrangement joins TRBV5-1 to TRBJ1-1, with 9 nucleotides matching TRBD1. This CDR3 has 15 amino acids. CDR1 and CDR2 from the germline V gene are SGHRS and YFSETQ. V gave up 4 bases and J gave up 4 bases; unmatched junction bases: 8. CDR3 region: CASSPGQGWSTEAFF. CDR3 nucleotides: TGCGCCAGCAGCCCGGGACAGGGTTGGAGCACTGAAGCTTTCTTT.

The CDR3 here is CASSPSPSRPYEQYF. The CDR3 DNA sequence: TGTGCCAGCAGCCCGAGCCCAAGTCGCCCCTACGAGCAGTACTTC. J is TRBJ2-7 and V is TRBV7-9; D call uncertain. The length of the CDR3 is 15 residues. Germline V gene sequence: CDR1 SEHNR, CDR2 FQNEAQ (reference sequence). V lost 5 bases and J 2 bases, leaving 16 bases between the germline ends.

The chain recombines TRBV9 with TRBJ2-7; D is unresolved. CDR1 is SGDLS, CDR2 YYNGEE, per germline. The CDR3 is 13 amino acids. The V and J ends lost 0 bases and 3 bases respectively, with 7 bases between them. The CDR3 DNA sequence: TGTGCCAGCAGCGTAGACGAGGACTACGAGCAGTACTTC. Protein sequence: CASSVDEDYEQYF.

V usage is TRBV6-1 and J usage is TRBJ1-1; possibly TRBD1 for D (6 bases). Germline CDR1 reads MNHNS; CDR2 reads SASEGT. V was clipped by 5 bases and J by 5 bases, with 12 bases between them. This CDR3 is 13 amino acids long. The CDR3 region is CASSLQGSTEAFF. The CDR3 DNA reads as TGTGCCAGCAGTTTACAGGGAAGTACTGAAGCTTTCTTT.

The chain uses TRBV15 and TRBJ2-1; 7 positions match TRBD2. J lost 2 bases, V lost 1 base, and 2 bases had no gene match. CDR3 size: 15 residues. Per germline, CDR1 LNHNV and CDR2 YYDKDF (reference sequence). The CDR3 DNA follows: TGTGCCACCAGCAGAGGGGGAGGGCCCTACAATGAGCAGTTCTTC. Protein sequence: CATSRGGGPYNEQFF.

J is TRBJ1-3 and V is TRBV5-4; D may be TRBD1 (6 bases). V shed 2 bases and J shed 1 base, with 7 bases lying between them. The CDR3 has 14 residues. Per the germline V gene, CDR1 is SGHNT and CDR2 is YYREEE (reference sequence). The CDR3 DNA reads TGTGCCAGCAGCTTACAGGGTTCTGGAAACACCATATATTTT. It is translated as CASSLQGSGNTIYF. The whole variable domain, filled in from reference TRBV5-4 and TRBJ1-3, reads ETGVTQSPTHLIKTRGQQVTLRCSSQSGHNTVSWYQQALGQGPQFIFQYYREEENGRGNFPPRFSGLQFPNYSSELNVNALELDDSALYLCASSLQGSGNTIYFGEGSWLTVV.

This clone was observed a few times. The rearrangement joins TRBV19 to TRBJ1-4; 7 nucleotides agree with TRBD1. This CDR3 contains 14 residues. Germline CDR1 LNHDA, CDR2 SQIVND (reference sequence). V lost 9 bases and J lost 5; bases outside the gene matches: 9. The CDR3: CASRQGGGNEKLFF. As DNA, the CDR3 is TGTGCCAGCCGACAGGGTGGAGGGAATGAAAAACTGTTTTTT.

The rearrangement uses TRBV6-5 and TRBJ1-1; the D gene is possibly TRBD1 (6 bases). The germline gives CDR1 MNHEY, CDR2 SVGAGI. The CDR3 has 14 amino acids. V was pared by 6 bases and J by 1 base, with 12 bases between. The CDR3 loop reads CASRGTLSNTEAFF. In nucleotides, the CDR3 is TGTGCCAGCAGAGGGACACTTTCGAACACTGAAGCTTTCTTT.

CDR3 sequence: CASRTGTGVENEKLFF. Here the CDR3 DNA reads TGTGCCAGCAGAACCGGGACAGGGGTTGAAAATGAAAAACTGTTTTTT. The chain has TRBV13 and TRBJ1-4, with 10 nucleotides matching TRBD1. This CDR3 spans 16 amino acids. The trim removed 6 bases at V and 5 bases at J, leaving 9 bases unmatched. Germline assignment: CDR1 PRHDT and CDR2 FYEKMQ (reference sequence).

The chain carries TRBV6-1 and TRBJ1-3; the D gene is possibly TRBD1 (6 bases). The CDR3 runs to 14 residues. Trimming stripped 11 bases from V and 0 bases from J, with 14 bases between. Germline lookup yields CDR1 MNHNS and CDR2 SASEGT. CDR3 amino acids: CAGGQHDSGNTIYF. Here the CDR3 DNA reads TGTGCCGGTGGACAGCATGACTCTGGAAACACCATATATTTT.

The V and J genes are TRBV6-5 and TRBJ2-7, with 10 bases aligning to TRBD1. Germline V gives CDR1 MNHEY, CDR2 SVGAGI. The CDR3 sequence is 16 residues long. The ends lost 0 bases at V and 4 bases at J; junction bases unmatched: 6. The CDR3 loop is CASSYSLGQGRYEQYF. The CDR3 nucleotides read TGTGCCAGCAGTTACTCGCTGGGACAGGGGAGATACGAGCAGTACTTC.

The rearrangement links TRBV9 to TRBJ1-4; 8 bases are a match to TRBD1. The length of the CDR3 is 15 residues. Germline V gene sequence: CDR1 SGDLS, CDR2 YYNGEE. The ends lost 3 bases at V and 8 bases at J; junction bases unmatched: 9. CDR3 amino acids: CASSAQPGGGEKLFF. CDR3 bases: TGTGCCAGCAGCGCCCAGCCAGGGGGCGGAGAAAAACTGTTTTTT.

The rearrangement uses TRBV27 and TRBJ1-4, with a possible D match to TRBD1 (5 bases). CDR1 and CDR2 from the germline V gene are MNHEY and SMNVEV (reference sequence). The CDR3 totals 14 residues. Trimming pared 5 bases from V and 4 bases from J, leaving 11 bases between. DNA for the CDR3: TGTGCCAGCAGTCCCACAAGGGGTAATGAAAAACTGTTTTTT. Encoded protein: CASSPTRGNEKLFF.

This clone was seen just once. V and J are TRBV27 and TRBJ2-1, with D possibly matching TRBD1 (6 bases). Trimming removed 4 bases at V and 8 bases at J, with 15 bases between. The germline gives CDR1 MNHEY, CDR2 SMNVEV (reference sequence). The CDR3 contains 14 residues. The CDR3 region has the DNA TGTGCCAGCAGTTCTAGGGGGATAGGCGATGAGCAGTTCTTC. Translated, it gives CASSSRGIGDEQFF.

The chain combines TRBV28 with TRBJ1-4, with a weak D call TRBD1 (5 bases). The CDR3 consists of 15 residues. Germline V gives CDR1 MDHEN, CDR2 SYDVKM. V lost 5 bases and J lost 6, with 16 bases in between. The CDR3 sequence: CASSPTGFLDEKLFF. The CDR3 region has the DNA TGTGCCAGCAGTCCCACAGGATTTTTGGATGAAAAACTGTTTTTT. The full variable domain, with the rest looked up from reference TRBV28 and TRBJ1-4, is DVKVTQSSRYLVKRTGEKVFLECVQDMDHENMFWYRQDPGLGLRLIYFSYDVKMKEKGDIPEGYSVSREKKERFSLILESASTNQTSMYLCASSPTGFLDEKLFFGSGTQLSVL.

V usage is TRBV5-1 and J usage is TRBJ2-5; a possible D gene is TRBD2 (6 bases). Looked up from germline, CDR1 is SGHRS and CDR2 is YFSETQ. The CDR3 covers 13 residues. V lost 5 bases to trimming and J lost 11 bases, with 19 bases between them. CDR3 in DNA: TGCGCCAGCAGACCGGACGGGAGAGGGGAGCAGTACTTC. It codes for CASRPDGRGEQYF.

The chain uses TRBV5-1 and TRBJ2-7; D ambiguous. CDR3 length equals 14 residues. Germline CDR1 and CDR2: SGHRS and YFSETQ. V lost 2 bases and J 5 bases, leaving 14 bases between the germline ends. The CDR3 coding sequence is TGCGCCAGCAGCTTCCTAGGTTCGTCCGACGAGCAGTACTTC. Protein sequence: CASSFLGSSDEQYF.

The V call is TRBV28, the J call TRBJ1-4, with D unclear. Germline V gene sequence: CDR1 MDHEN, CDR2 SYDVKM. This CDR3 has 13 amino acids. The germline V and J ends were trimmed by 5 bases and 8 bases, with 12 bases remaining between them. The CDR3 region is CASSPQTTEKLFF. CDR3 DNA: TGTGCCAGCAGTCCTCAGACAACCGAAAAACTGTTTTTT.

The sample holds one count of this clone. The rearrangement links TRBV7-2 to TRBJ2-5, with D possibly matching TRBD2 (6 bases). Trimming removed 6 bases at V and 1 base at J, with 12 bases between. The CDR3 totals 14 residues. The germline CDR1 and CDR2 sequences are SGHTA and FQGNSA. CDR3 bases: TGTGCCAGCAGTCGTAGGGAGGCCCAAGAGACCCAGTACTTC. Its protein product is CASSRREAQETQYF.

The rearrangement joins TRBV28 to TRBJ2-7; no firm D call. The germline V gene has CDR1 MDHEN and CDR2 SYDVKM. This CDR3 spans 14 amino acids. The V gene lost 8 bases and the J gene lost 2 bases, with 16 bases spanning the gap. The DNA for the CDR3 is TGTGCCAGCTTACCCGCAGGTGGAACCTACGAGCAGTACTTC. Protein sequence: CASLPAGGTYEQYF.

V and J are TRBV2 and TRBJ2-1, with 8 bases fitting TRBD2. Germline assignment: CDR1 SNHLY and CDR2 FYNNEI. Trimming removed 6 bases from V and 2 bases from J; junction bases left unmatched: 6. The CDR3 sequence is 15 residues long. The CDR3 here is CASSERGRAYNEQFF. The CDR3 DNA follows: TGTGCCAGCAGCGAGCGGGGGAGGGCCTACAATGAGCAGTTCTTC.

The CDR3 DNA follows: TGTGCCACCAGCAGAGAATGGACTAGCGGGAAGCGGGAGACCCAGTACTTC. Protein product: CATSREWTSGKRETQYF. V is TRBV15 and J is TRBJ2-5; 12 bases are shared with TRBD2. Looked up from germline, CDR1 is LNHNV and CDR2 is YYDKDF (reference sequence). The V and J ends lost 0 bases and 5 bases, in that order; junction bases with no gene match: 7. The CDR3 has 17 residues.